The 29 T cell receptor beta chains reported below all come from one sample, sequenced in a study of shared clonotypes between healthy human individuals. Only CD45RO-negative cells positively selected for CCR7 counted as naive CD8 cells, so terminally differentiated effector memory CD45RA+ cells were excluded. The repertoire was sequenced with immunoSEQ multiplex PCR; TCRdb's copy has only in-frame clones and lacks some. The sample includes about 2,200,000 clones, approximately 94% seen only once; the top ten take roughly 1.7%. Source material: naive CD8+ T cells from PBMCs. These receptors originate from a young man in good health. Some clones in this sample may be carry-over from other donors' samples.

As DNA, the CDR3 is TGTGCCATCAGTGGAGGGGGCAGCACCGGGGAGCTGTTTTTT. This sequence encodes CAISGGGSTGELFF. The chain couples TRBV10-3 to TRBJ2-2; TRBD1 matches at 7 bases. Germline V lookup: CDR1 ENHRY, CDR2 SYGVKD. The length of the CDR3 is 14 residues. J lost 4 bases, V lost 4 bases, and 3 bases had no gene match.

Details on this clone: The identical CDR3 is also encoded by other nucleotide sequences in the sample. This rearrangement joins TRBV28 to TRBJ2-7, with D possibly called TRBD1 or TRBD2 (5 bases each). V lost 1 base, J lost 3 bases, and 10 bases lay in between. The length of the CDR3 is 14 residues. The germline gives CDR1 MDHEN, CDR2 SYDVKM. CDR3: CASSLSGRLYEQYF. As DNA, the CDR3 is TGTGCCAGCAGTTTATCGGGACGGCTCTACGAGCAGTACTTC.

CDR3 in amino acids: CASSQDWQSEGMNTEAFF. CDR3 bases: TGCGCCAGCAGCCAAGATTGGCAATCCGAGGGGATGAACACTGAAGCTTTCTTT. This sequence joins TRBV4-1 and TRBJ1-1; maybe TRBD1 (5 bases). The CDR3 consists of 18 residues. V dropped 0 bases and J dropped 0 bases, with 17 bases sitting between them. Germline V gene sequence: CDR1 MGHRA, CDR2 YSYEKL.

This chain connects TRBV4-3 to TRBJ1-2; D uncertain. This CDR3 has 14 amino acids. The germline V gene encodes CDR1 LGHNA and CDR2 YSLEER. The ends were cut back, 0 bases at V and 1 base at J, with 6 bases in the middle. Here the CDR3 reads CASSQDPLNYGYTF. The CDR3 bases are TGCGCCAGCAGCCAAGATCCGCTTAACTATGGCTACACCTTC.

The chain is built from TRBV7-9 and TRBJ2-1; D may be TRBD1 or TRBD2 (5 bases each). Germline CDR1 SEHNR, CDR2 FQNEAQ (reference sequence). CDR3 length equals 16 residues. V was pared by 5 bases and J by 10 bases, with 24 bases between. CDR3 residues: CASSEPSGFARGEQFF. The DNA for the CDR3 is TGTGCCAGCAGCGAGCCCTCTGGCTTCGCGAGGGGCGAGCAGTTCTTC.

This sequence joins TRBV7-3 and TRBJ2-3; D may correspond to TRBD1 or TRBD2 (5 bases each). The germline gives CDR1 SGHTA, CDR2 FQGTGA. CDR3 length: 15 amino acids. Trimming shortened V by 4 bases and J by 2 bases, and 13 bases separated the two germline ends. The CDR3 region is CASSSSLGVTDTQYF. The CDR3, as DNA: TGTGCCAGCAGCTCTTCCCTGGGGGTCACAGATACGCAGTATTTT. Complete variable domain (other parts from reference TRBV7-3 and TRBJ2-3): GAGVSQTPSNKVTEKGKYVELRCDPISGHTALYWYRQSLGQGPEFLIYFQGTGAADDSGLPNDRFFAVRPEGSVSTLKIQRTERGDSAVYLCASSSSLGVTDTQYFGPGTRLTVL.

J is TRBJ2-7 and V is TRBV4-2; 7 bases map to TRBD2. CDR1 is LGHNA and CDR2 is YNFKEQ in the germline V gene. The CDR3 extends over 19 amino acids. Trimming took 1 base from V and 4 from J; bases not matched to a gene: 19. In nucleotides, the CDR3 is TGTGCCAGCAGCCAAGGAGGGTCTAAGGCGCGGGAGCCCCCTTACGAGCAGTACTTC. This encodes CASSQGGSKAREPPYEQYF.

This clone was recorded once. The V call is TRBV28, the J call TRBJ2-1; D gene unclear. The V gene's germline CDR1 is MDHEN and CDR2 SYDVKM. This CDR3 region has 18 residues. Trimming removed 5 bases at V and 1 base at J, with 21 bases between. The CDR3 DNA reads TGTGCCAGCAGTCCCTCTCGACTTTTGGTGAATTCCTACAATGAGCAGTTCTTC. Its protein product is CASSPSRLLVNSYNEQFF.

The V gene is TRBV10-3, the J gene TRBJ2-7; 12 nucleotides line up with TRBD2. With 9 bases clipped from V and 2 bases from J, the junction kept 5 bases outside the gene matches. This CDR3 spans 14 amino acids. Germline CDR1 is ENHRY and CDR2 is SYGVKD. In DNA, the CDR3 is TGTGCCATTTTAGGGACTAGCGGGCCCTACGAGCAGTACTTC. Encoded protein: CAILGTSGPYEQYF.

The genes are TRBV25-1 and TRBJ2-3; D may be TRBD1 or TRBD2 (5 bases each). The CDR3 runs to 16 residues. Germline assignment: CDR1 MGHDK and CDR2 SYGVNS. V lost 7 bases to trimming and J lost 0 bases, with 17 bases between them. CDR3 in DNA: TGTGCCAGCAACCCCCTACTGGGACCTAGCACAGATACGCAGTATTTT. It codes for CASNPLLGPSTDTQYF.

As to this clone: In the same sample, other DNA sequences code for this CDR3. The J gene is TRBJ2-7, the V gene TRBV27, with 9 bases matching TRBD2. Germline CDR1 reads MNHEY; CDR2 reads SMNVEV (reference sequence). After removal of 0 bases from V and 0 bases from J, the junction contained 0 bases not matched to a gene. The CDR3 contains 15 residues. The CDR3, as DNA: TGTGCCAGCAGTTTATCTAGCGGGGGCTCCTACGAGCAGTACTTC. Amino acids: CASSLSSGGSYEQYF.

About this clone: The same CDR3 arises from other DNA sequences in this sample as well. The rearrangement uses TRBV27 and TRBJ2-7; D might be TRBD1 or TRBD2, each matching 5 bases. Per the germline V gene, CDR1 is MNHEY and CDR2 is SMNVEV (reference sequence). Trimming stripped 3 bases from V and 3 bases from J, with 9 bases between. The CDR3 is made up of 13 amino acids. The DNA of the CDR3 is TGTGCCAGCAGTTTCGGGACGGACTACGAGCAGTACTTC. As protein: CASSFGTDYEQYF.

The chain carries TRBV6-1 and TRBJ2-2; no clear D gene. The CDR3 loop spans 14 amino acids. The germline CDR1 and CDR2 sequences are MNHNS and SASEGT. Trimming took off 1 base at V and 4 bases at J, with 7 bases between the two ends. CDR3 DNA: TGTGCCAGCAGTGAAGGTCCGTTCACCGGGGAGCTGTTTTTT. Translating gives CASSEGPFTGELFF.

The rearrangement uses TRBV9 and TRBJ2-2; 7 nucleotides line up with TRBD2. J was trimmed by 6 bases and V by 4 bases; bases with no gene match: 6. The CDR3 covers 14 residues. Germline CDR1 and CDR2: SGDLS and YYNGEE. CDR3: CASSPGLSPGELFF. For the CDR3, the DNA is TGTGCCAGCAGCCCGGGACTATCCCCCGGGGAGCTGTTTTTT.

V usage is TRBV29-1 and J usage is TRBJ2-7; tentatively, D is TRBD1 (6 bases). V lost 0 bases and J 2 bases, leaving 14 bases between the germline ends. The CDR3 loop spans 15 amino acids. Germline values: CDR1 SQVTM, CDR2 ANQGSEA. The CDR3 sequence is CSVEDPGTSAYEQYF. The CDR3 DNA sequence: TGCAGCGTTGAAGATCCTGGGACATCCGCCTACGAGCAGTACTTC.

This clone was seen a handful of times. The sample contains more than one DNA sequence encoding this CDR3. This chain connects TRBV9 to TRBJ1-1; D not resolved. V shed 3 bases and J shed 5 bases, with 8 bases lying between them. The V gene's germline CDR1 is SGDLS and CDR2 YYNGEE. The CDR3 is made up of 12 amino acids. The chain's CDR3 is CASSGMGTEAFF. The CDR3 region has the DNA TGTGCCAGCAGCGGGATGGGAACTGAAGCTTTCTTT.

The rearrangement uses TRBV4-1 and TRBJ2-3; 10 bases line up with TRBD2. CDR1 is MGHRA and CDR2 is YSYEKL in the germline V gene. The junction had 9 bases not matched to a gene; V was cut back by 3 bases and J by 6 bases. The CDR3 consists of 16 residues. CDR3: CASSQGPAGGTDTQYF. The CDR3, as DNA: TGCGCCAGCAGCCAGGGGCCAGCGGGAGGGACGGATACGCAGTATTTT.

This chain uses TRBV18 with TRBJ2-7; 13 bases match TRBD2. Per germline, CDR1 KGHSH and CDR2 LQKENI. This CDR3 spans 17 amino acids. The J segment lost 2 bases and the V segment lost 4 bases, leaving 8 bases of the junction unmatched. The CDR3 coding sequence is TGTGCCAGCTCACTCCCGGGACTAGCGGGATTGACCTACGAGCAGTACTTC. Translated: CASSLPGLAGLTYEQYF.

The chain links TRBV30 to TRBJ1-5; D remains unclear. CDR1 and CDR2 from the germline V gene are GTSNPN and SVGIG (reference sequence). Deletions cut 5 bases from V and 1 base from J, with 9 bases between. This CDR3 comprises 13 residues. CDR3 coding DNA: TGTGCCTGGGCAACATGGAGCAATCAGCCCCAGCATTTT. Its translation is CAWATWSNQPQHF.

Here the CDR3 reads CASSANEKLFF. The DNA of the CDR3 is TGTGCCAGCAGTGCAAATGAAAAACTGTTTTTT. The genes are TRBV28 and TRBJ1-4; D not certain. The CDR3 runs 11 residues. Germline CDR1 and CDR2: MDHEN and SYDVKM. Trimming pared 5 bases from V and 5 bases from J, leaving 3 bases between.

The chain links TRBV15 to TRBJ2-1; D remains unclear. Germline CDR1 LNHNV, CDR2 YYDKDF (reference sequence). This CDR3 comprises 12 residues. Trimming took off 5 bases at V and 8 bases at J, with 10 bases between the two ends. The CDR3 DNA reads TGTGCCACCAGCGAGCTAGTGCATGAGCAGTTCTTC. Translation gives CATSELVHEQFF.

The CDR3 loop is CASSRGGSNEKLFF. CDR3 nucleotide sequence: TGTGCCAGCAGCCGGGGGGGATCTAATGAAAAACTGTTTTTT. The chain recombines TRBV7-2 with TRBJ1-4, with D perhaps matching TRBD1 (5 bases). The germline CDR1 and CDR2 sequences are SGHTA and FQGNSA. CDR3 length equals 14 residues. Trimming took off 5 bases at V and 3 bases at J, with 10 bases between the two ends.

The chain combines TRBV7-9 with TRBJ2-1; a weak D match, TRBD2 (5 bases). The V gene lost 5 bases and the J gene lost 8 bases, with 10 bases spanning the gap. Germline assignment: CDR1 SEHNR and CDR2 FQNEAQ (reference sequence). The CDR3 sequence is 12 residues long. DNA of the CDR3: TGTGCCAGCAGCCCGAGCGGATATGAGCAGTTCTTC. This encodes CASSPSGYEQFF. The whole variable domain, filled in from reference TRBV7-9 and TRBJ2-1, reads DTGVSQNPRHKITKRGQNVTFRCDPISEHNRLYWYRQTLGQGPEFLTYFQNEAQLEKSRLLSDRFSAERPKGSFSTLEIQRTEQGDSAMYLCASSPSGYEQFFGPGTRLTVL.

The chain combines TRBV11-3 with TRBJ2-2; D possibly matches TRBD1 or TRBD2 (5 bases each). V lost 5 bases and J 1 base, leaving 14 bases between the germline ends. This CDR3 is 16 amino acids long. CDR1 is SGHNT and CDR2 is YENEEA in the germline V gene. The CDR3 sequence: CASSPRDPLNTGELFF. The DNA of the CDR3 is TGTGCCAGCAGCCCACGGGACCCCTTGAACACCGGGGAGCTGTTTTTT. The whole variable domain, remainder taken from reference TRBV11-3 and TRBJ2-2, is EAGVVQSPRYKIIEKKQPVAFWCNPISGHNTLYWYLQNLGQGPELLIRYENEEAVDDSQLPKDRFSAERLKGVDSTLKIQPAELGDSAVYLCASSPRDPLNTGELFFGEGSRLTVL.

In this sample, this clone turned up a few times. The CDR3 loop is CASKDRGCRAHQPQHF. Written as DNA, the CDR3 is TGTGCCAGCAAGGACAGGGGGTGTAGGGCGCATCAGCCCCAGCATTTT. The rearrangement links TRBV14 to TRBJ1-5, with 10 positions matching TRBD1. The CDR3 loop spans 16 amino acids. CDR1 and CDR2 (germline): SGHDN, FVKESK. The J segment lost 5 bases and the V segment lost 7 bases, leaving 11 bases of the junction unmatched.

This clone was seen just once. As DNA, the CDR3 is TGTGCCAGCAGGGACAGGGGGAGGGAGACCCAGTACTTC. It specifies CASRDRGRETQYF. The chain joins TRBV6-5 to TRBJ2-5; 10 bases fit TRBD1. Trimming took 6 bases from V and 5 from J; bases not matched to a gene: 3. The CDR3 runs to 13 residues. Germline V gene sequence: CDR1 MNHEY, CDR2 SVGAGI.

The chain joins TRBV27 to TRBJ1-2, with 7 bases aligning to TRBD1. CDR3 size: 13 residues. The J segment lost 5 bases and the V segment lost 5 bases, leaving 5 bases of the junction unmatched. Germline V CDR1 and CDR2: MNHEY, SMNVEV (reference sequence). The CDR3 DNA sequence: TGTGCCAGCAGTCTGGGACAGAGGTATGGCTACACCTTC. This gives the protein CASSLGQRYGYTF.

V usage is TRBV6-5 and J usage is TRBJ2-7; TRBD2 matches at 8 bases. The V segment lost 0 bases and the J segment 5 bases; nucleotides outside the gene matches: 3. Germline values: CDR1 MNHEY, CDR2 SVGAGI. This CDR3 is 14 amino acids long. CDR3 amino acids: CASSYSTRGDEQYF. CDR3 in DNA: TGTGCCAGCAGTTACTCAACGCGGGGGGACGAGCAGTACTTC.

The chain carries TRBV28 and TRBJ2-7, with no clear D. V was pared by 3 bases and J by 1 base, with 10 bases between. The CDR3 covers 14 residues. Germline CDR1 reads MDHEN; CDR2 reads SYDVKM. The CDR3 DNA sequence: TGTGCCAGCAGTTTTTTCGGGTTTTCCTACGAGCAGTACTTC. Its protein product is CASSFFGFSYEQYF.